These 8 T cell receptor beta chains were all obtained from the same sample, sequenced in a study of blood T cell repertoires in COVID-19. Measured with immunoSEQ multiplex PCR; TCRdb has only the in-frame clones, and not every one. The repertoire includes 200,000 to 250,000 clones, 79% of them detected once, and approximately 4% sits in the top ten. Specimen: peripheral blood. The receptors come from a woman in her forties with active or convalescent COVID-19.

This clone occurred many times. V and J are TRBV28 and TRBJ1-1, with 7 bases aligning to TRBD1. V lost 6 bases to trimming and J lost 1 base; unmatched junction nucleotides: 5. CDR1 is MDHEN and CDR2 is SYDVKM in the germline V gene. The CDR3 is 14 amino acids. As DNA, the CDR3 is TGTGCCAGCAGCTCGGGACAGTGGAACACTGAAGCTTTCTTT. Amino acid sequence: CASSSGQWNTEAFF.

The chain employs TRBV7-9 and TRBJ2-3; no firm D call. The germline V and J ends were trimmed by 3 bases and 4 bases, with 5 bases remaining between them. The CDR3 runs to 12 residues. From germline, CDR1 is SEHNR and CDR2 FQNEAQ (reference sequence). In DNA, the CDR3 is TGTGCCAGCAGCTTGAACTCAGATACGCAGTATTTT. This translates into CASSLNSDTQYF.

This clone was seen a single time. DNA of the CDR3: TGTGCCAGCAGCTGGGACAGGGGCACTGAAGCTTTCTTT. Protein product: CASSWDRGTEAFF. This chain uses TRBV7-3 with TRBJ1-1; 10 positions agree with TRBD1. Germline trimming cut 4 bases from V and 4 bases from J; bases unmatched to any gene: 0. The germline gives CDR1 SGHTA, CDR2 FQGTGA. The CDR3 has 13 residues.

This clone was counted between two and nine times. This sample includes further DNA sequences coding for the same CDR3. The CDR3 bases are TGTGCCAGCAGTGACAGGGGCTCCTACAATGAGCAGTTCTTC. Protein product: CASSDRGSYNEQFF. V usage is TRBV6-1 and J usage is TRBJ2-1, with a weak D call TRBD1 (6 bases). Germline V gene lookup returns CDR1 MNHNS and CDR2 SASEGT. V was cut by 3 bases and J by 0 bases, with 6 bases left in between. This CDR3 region has 14 residues.

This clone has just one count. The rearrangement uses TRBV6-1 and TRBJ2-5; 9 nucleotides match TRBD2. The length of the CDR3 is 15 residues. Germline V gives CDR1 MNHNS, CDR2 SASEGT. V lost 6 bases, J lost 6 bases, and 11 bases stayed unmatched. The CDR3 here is CASSQDAGGPKTQYF. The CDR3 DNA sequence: TGTGCCAGCAGCCAGGACGCGGGGGGGCCGAAGACCCAGTACTTC.

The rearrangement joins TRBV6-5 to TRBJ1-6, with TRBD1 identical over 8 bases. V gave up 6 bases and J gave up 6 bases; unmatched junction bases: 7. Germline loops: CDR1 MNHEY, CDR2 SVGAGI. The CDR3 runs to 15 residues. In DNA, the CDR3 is TGTGCCAGCAGAACCGGGACAGGCAGTAATTCACCCCTCCACTTT. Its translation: CASRTGTGSNSPLHF.

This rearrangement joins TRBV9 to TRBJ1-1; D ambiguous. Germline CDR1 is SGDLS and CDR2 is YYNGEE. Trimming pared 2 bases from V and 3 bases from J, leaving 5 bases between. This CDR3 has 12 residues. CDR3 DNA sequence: TGTGCCAGCAGCGTCGGGGACACTGAAGCTTTCTTT. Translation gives CASSVGDTEAFF.

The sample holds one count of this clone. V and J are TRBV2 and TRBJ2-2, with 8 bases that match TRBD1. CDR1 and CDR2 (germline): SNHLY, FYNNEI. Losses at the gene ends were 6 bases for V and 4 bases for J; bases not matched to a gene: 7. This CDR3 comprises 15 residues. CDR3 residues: CASSLAGGGTGELFF. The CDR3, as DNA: TGTGCCAGCAGCCTGGCAGGGGGCGGCACCGGGGAGCTGTTTTTT.